Each of the 15 T cell receptor beta chains below was sequenced from the same sample in a study of cytomegalovirus exposure and HLA in healthy donors. TCRdb keeps only in-frame clones here, not all; method: immunoSEQ multiplex PCR. Of 200,000 to 300,000 clones listed, less than 95% are singletons. Material for sequencing was PBMCs. These receptors all stem from a young woman in good health and CMV-seronegative.

This clone occurred a few times. The chain employs TRBV19 and TRBJ2-7; 11 nucleotides match TRBD2. V gave up 6 bases and J gave up 6 bases; unmatched junction bases: 4. The germline V gene encodes CDR1 LNHDA and CDR2 SQIVND (reference sequence). CDR3 length: 13 residues. CDR3 protein: CASRTSGTGEQYF. The DNA of the CDR3 is TGTGCCAGTAGGACTAGCGGGACGGGCGAGCAGTACTTC.

The chain combines TRBV29-1 with TRBJ2-7; D is unclear. The CDR3 has 13 residues. The V end lost 3 bases, the J end lost 0 bases, and 9 bases lay between the germline ends. Germline CDR1 SQVTM, CDR2 ANQGSEA. CDR3 in DNA: TGCAGCGTTGAGACCCAGAGCTCCTACGAGCAGTACTTC. Translated, it gives CSVETQSSYEQYF.

This chain connects TRBV28 to TRBJ2-7; unclear D gene. V lost 4 bases and J lost 2, with 12 bases in between. This CDR3 region has 14 residues. Germline CDR1 reads MDHEN; CDR2 reads SYDVKM. Here the CDR3 reads CASSYESGPYEQYF. Here the CDR3 DNA reads TGTGCCAGCAGTTACGAGTCCGGCCCCTACGAGCAGTACTTC.

This clone appeared a single time. The chain recombines TRBV19 with TRBJ2-1; a possible D gene is TRBD2 (6 bases). The V gene's germline CDR1 is LNHDA and CDR2 SQIVND (reference sequence). There are 14 residues in the CDR3. V lost 4 bases to trimming and J lost 8 bases, with 15 bases between them. The chain's CDR3 is CASSTGPAGYEQFF. CDR3 DNA sequence: TGTGCCAGTAGTACGGGGCCAGCGGGCTATGAGCAGTTCTTC. Filled out from reference TRBV19 and TRBJ2-1, the complete variable domain reads DGGITQSPKYLFRKEGQNVTLSCEQNLNHDAMYWYRQDPGQGLRLIYYSQIVNDFQKGDIAEGYSVSREKKESFPLTVTSAQKNPTAFYLCASSTGPAGYEQFFGPGTRLTVL.

The rearrangement joins TRBV6-5 to TRBJ2-3, with D uncertain. The CDR3 is 11 amino acids. The germline V gene encodes CDR1 MNHEY and CDR2 SVGAGI. V gave up 11 bases and J gave up 6 bases, with 12 bases separating them. The DNA for the CDR3 is TGTGCCGCGTCATTTTTGGATACGCAGTATTTT. Residues: CAASFLDTQYF.

V gene TRBV27 combines with J gene TRBJ1-4; D gene uncertain. The CDR3 runs to 15 residues. The ends were cut back, 0 bases at V and 7 bases at J, with 12 bases in the middle. Per the germline V gene, CDR1 is MNHEY and CDR2 is SMNVEV (reference sequence). CDR3 DNA sequence: TGTGCCAGCAGTTTATCGATTCTTCCCAGTGAAAAACTGTTTTTT. Its translation is CASSLSILPSEKLFF.

The genes are TRBV25-1 and TRBJ2-4; TRBD1 aligns across 7 bases. Germline V gene sequence: CDR1 MGHDK, CDR2 SYGVNS. J lost 8 bases, V lost 6 bases, and 7 bases had no gene match. The CDR3 is made up of 13 amino acids. The CDR3 bases are TGTGCCAGCAGCCTGACAGGGACCGACATTCAGTACTTC. It translates to CASSLTGTDIQYF.

The genes are TRBV28 and TRBJ2-1; D not certain. Germline values: CDR1 MDHEN, CDR2 SYDVKM. Trimming removed 8 bases from V and 7 bases from J, with 12 bases in between. CDR3 length: 12 residues. CDR3 sequence reads: CASGQLGNEQFF. The CDR3 bases are TGTGCCAGCGGGCAGCTCGGGAATGAGCAGTTCTTC.

V gene TRBV9 combines with J gene TRBJ2-7, with 8 bases identical to TRBD1. The length of the CDR3 is 15 residues. The V gene end was trimmed by 4 bases and the J gene end by 0 bases; junction bases not matched to a gene: 6. Germline V gene sequence: CDR1 SGDLS, CDR2 YYNGEE. CDR3 DNA sequence: TGTGCCAGCAGCCCGAGGACAGGGTTCTCCTACGAGCAGTACTTC. This translates into CASSPRTGFSYEQYF.

Concerning this clone itself: Other DNA variants within this sample encode the same CDR3. The rearrangement uses TRBV18 and TRBJ1-1, with D perhaps TRBD1 (5 bases). V gave up 2 bases and J gave up 1 base, with 5 bases separating them. The CDR3 covers 13 residues. Germline-derived CDR1 and CDR2 are KGHSH and LQKENI. The CDR3 reads CASSPTGNTEAFF. CDR3 coding DNA: TGTGCCAGCTCACCAACAGGGAACACTGAAGCTTTCTTT.

This rearrangement joins TRBV28 to TRBJ2-7, with D perhaps TRBD1 or TRBD2 (7 bases each). This CDR3 comprises 17 residues. V was trimmed by 6 bases and J by 0 bases, leaving 21 bases between them. CDR1 and CDR2 (germline): MDHEN, SYDVKM. CDR3: CASRPGGGQPSSYEQYF. Here the CDR3 DNA reads TGTGCCAGCAGGCCAGGGGGGGGGCAGCCGAGCTCCTACGAGCAGTACTTC.

The V gene is TRBV6-1, the J gene TRBJ2-1; D is tentatively TRBD1 or TRBD2 (7 bases each). The CDR3 is 16 residues long. CDR1 and CDR2 from the germline V gene are MNHNS and SASEGT. Between the trimmed V and J ends, which lost 4 bases and 3 bases, there was a span of 16 bases. The DNA for the CDR3 is TGTGCCAGCAGTGTGGGGGGAGGGGGCTACTACAATGAGCAGTTCTTC. It is translated as CASSVGGGGYYNEQFF.

V and J are TRBV5-1 and TRBJ1-1, with D unclear. CDR1 and CDR2 (germline): SGHRS, YFSETQ. V shed 1 base and J shed 1 base, with 11 bases lying between them. The CDR3 consists of 15 residues. This CDR3 is CASSLRAGPNTEAFF. In DNA, the CDR3 is TGCGCCAGCAGCTTGCGTGCAGGCCCGAACACTGAAGCTTTCTTT. The full variable domain, with the rest looked up from reference TRBV5-1 and TRBJ1-1, is KAGVTQTPRYLIKTRGQQVTLSCSPISGHRSVSWYQQTPGQGLQFLFEYFSETQRNKGNFPGRFSGRQFSNSRSEMNVSTLELGDSALYLCASSLRAGPNTEAFFGQGTRLTVV.

The chain recombines TRBV7-2 with TRBJ2-5; the D is unclear. Looked up from germline, CDR1 is SGHTA and CDR2 is FQGNSA. CDR3 size: 16 residues. The V gene lost 5 bases and the J gene lost 4 bases, with 20 bases spanning the gap. CDR3 sequence: CASSPTRNPSGETQYF. The CDR3, as DNA: TGTGCCAGCAGCCCGACCCGAAACCCTTCGGGAGAGACCCAGTACTTC. Full variable domain (remainder filled in from reference TRBV7-2 and TRBJ2-5): GAGVSQSPSNKVTEKGKDVELRCDPISGHTALYWYRQSLGQGLEFLIYFQGNSAPDKSGLPSDRFSAERTGGSVSTLTIQRTQQEDSAVYLCASSPTRNPSGETQYFGPGTRLLVL.

The chain uses TRBV27 and TRBJ1-1, with a tentative D call TRBD1 (6 bases). Germline V gene lookup returns CDR1 MNHEY and CDR2 SMNVEV (reference sequence). This CDR3 contains 12 residues. V dropped 5 bases and J dropped 8 bases, with 12 bases sitting between them. In DNA, the CDR3 is TGTGCCAGCAGTAACAGGGCAGGCGAAGCTTTCTTT. Translating it yields CASSNRAGEAFF.